This TCR beta chain originates from a study of cytomegalovirus exposure and HLA in healthy donors. Details on this clone: Its antigen is undetermined.

PCR employed 60 Vbeta and 13 Jbeta primers. Assay used: immunoSEQ multiplex PCR; TCRdb lists only in-frame clones, some missing. The data show approximately 170,000 clones, with about four fifths seen just once and roughly 1.5% held by the top ten. Overall study results and limits: Only CMV serostatus was available as immune exposure information. Researchers left out some V segments, among them TRBV6-2 and TRBV6-3, as indistinguishable. Association with HLA alleles at 0.05 false discovery rate was found for around 17,000 TCR beta sequences in a later analysis. Investigators reported under 200 TCR beta chains as tied to cytomegalovirus.

CDR3 length: 15 amino acids. V gave up 4 bases and J gave up 3 bases; unmatched junction bases: 9. Per the germline V gene, CDR1 is SGHNT and CDR2 is YYREEE (reference sequence). The sequenced sample was PBMCs. This rearrangement joins TRBV5-4 to TRBJ2-5; 7 positions match TRBD2. The clonotype originates from a male donor in good health and CMV-seronegative. Here the CDR3 reads CASSHPGTTKETQYF. In DNA, the CDR3 is TGTGCCAGCAGCCATCCGGGGACTACCAAAGAGACCCAGTACTTC.